The text below deals with one T cell receptor beta chain. This specimen comes from a study of blood T cell repertoires in COVID-19. Overall study context: The United States, Italy and Spain were the sources of the acute and convalescent COVID-19 samples.

Original processing methods: Amplification from reference gene primers served as the basis for estimated nucleated cell counts. Here immunoSEQ multiplex PCR was the method, and the copy in TCRdb shows in-frame clones only, minus some. The V and J calls and clone size are taken from that table; D and trimming were inferred from the DNA. The table records 160,000 or so clones, 83% of them present only once. Trimming removed 2 bases from V and 4 bases from J; junction bases left unmatched: 7. This CDR3 is 15 amino acids long. Germline V CDR1 and CDR2: MNHNS, SASEGT. Sequences were obtained from peripheral blood. This sequence was found in a human donor in a cohort sampled during active COVID-19. The rearrangement joins TRBV6-1 to TRBJ1-1; 7 positions agree with TRBD1. The CDR3 nucleotides read TGTGCCAGCAGTGAATTCCCTCGACAGGGCACTGAAGCTTTCTTT. Translated: CASSEFPRQGTEAFF.